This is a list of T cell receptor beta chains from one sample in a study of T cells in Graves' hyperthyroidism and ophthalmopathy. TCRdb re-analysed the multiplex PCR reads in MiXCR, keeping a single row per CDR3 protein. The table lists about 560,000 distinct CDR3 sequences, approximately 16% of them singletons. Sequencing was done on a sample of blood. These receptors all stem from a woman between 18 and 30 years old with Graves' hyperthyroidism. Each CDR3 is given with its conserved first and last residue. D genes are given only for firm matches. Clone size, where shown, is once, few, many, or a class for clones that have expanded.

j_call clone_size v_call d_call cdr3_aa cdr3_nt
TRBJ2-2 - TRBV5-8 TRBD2 CASSLYLGLASGELFF TGTGCCAGCAGCTTGTATTTGGGACTAGCGTCCGGGGAGCTGTTTTTT
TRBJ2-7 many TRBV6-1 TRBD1 CASTNGAGGAYEQYF TGTGCCAGCACTAACGGGGCAGGGGGAGCCTACGAGCAGTACTTC
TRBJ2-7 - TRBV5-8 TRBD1 CASSQGQKNYEQYF TGTGCCAGCAGCCAGGGACAGAAAAACTACGAGCAGTACTTC
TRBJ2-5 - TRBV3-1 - CASSVTRETQYF TGTGCCAGCAGCGTAACCCGAGAGACCCAGTACTTC
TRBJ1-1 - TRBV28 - CASSLPGASEAFF TGTGCCAGCAGTTTACCCGGGGCAAGCGAAGCTTTCTTT
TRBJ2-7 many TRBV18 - CASSPQFPEQYF TGTGCCAGCTCACCACAATTTCCCGAGCAGTACTTC
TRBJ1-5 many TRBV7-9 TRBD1 CASSLGTGPLGQPQHF TGTGCCAGCAGCTTGGGGACAGGGCCACTTGGTCAGCCCCAGCATTTT
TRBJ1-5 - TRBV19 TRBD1 CASNTQGAGNQPQHF TGTGCCAGTAACACTCAGGGGGCTGGCAATCAGCCCCAGCATTTT
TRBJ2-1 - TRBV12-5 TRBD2 CASGGVVAGDYNEQFF TGTGCTAGTGGTGGGGTTGTAGCGGGAGATTACAATGAGCAGTTCTTC
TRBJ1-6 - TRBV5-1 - CASSFSGTLDNSPLHF TGCGCCAGCAGCTTCTCCGGGACCCTTGATAATTCACCCCTCCACTTT
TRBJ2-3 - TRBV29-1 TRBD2 CSVEEGGGTDTQYF TGCAGCGTTGAAGAGGGGGGGGGCACAGATACGCAGTATTTT
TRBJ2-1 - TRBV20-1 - CSARGGGSAHNEQFF TGCAGTGCTAGAGGTGGCGGGTCCGCCCACAATGAGCAGTTCTTC
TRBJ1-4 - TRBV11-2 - CASSFGSPNEKLFF TGTGCCAGCAGCTTCGGTTCCCCTAATGAAAAACTGTTTTTT
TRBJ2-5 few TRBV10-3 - CAISDSTWGRVETQYF TGTGCCATCAGTGACTCGACGTGGGGGCGTGTGGAGACCCAGTACTTC
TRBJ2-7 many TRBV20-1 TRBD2 CSAKGTSGRDEQYF TGCAGTGCTAAGGGGACTAGCGGGAGAGACGAGCAGTACTTC
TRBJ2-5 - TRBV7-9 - CASSPSVSETQYF TGTGCCAGCAGCCCCAGCGTCTCGGAGACCCAGTACTTC
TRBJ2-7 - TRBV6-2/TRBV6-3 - CASSWDRLPYEQYF TGTGCCAGCAGCTGGGACCGCCTCCCCTACGAGCAGTACTTC
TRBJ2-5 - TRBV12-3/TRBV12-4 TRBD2 CASSPTSGSRRETQYF TGTGCCAGCAGTCCAACTAGCGGGAGCCGACGGGAGACCCAGTACTTC
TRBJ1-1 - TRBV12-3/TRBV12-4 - CASSLSRVETEAFF TGTGCCAGCAGTTTAAGCAGGGTAGAAACTGAAGCTTTCTTT
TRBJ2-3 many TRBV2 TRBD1 CARTTGPSDTQYF TGTGCCAGGACGACAGGGCCTTCGGATACGCAGTATTTT
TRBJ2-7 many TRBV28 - CASETYEQYF TGTGCCAGCGAGACCTACGAGCAGTACTTC
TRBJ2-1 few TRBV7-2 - CASSLAGGQFF TGTGCCAGCAGCTTAGCGGGGGGCCAGTTCTTC
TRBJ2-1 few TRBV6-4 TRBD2 CASSSVAGAYNEQFF TGTGCCAGCAGCAGTGTAGCGGGGGCCTACAATGAGCAGTTCTTC
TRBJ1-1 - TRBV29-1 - CSVESGFRAFF TGCAGCGTTGAATCTGGTTTTAGAGCTTTCTTT
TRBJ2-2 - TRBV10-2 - CASSAPTGITGELFF TGCGCCAGCAGTGCCCCAACAGGGATCACCGGGGAGCTGTTTTTT
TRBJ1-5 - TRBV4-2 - CASSPTAMSNQPQHF TGTGCCAGCAGCCCCACCGCAATGAGTAATCAGCCCCAGCATTTT
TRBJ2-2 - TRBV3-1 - CASSPESAGPARRGELFF TGTGCCAGCAGCCCCGAGTCGGCGGGGCCAGCTAGAAGAGGGGAGCTGTTTTTT
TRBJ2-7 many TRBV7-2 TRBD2 CASSFSSGTSSFEQYF TGTGCCAGCAGCTTTTCATCTGGGACTAGTTCATTCGAGCAGTACTTC